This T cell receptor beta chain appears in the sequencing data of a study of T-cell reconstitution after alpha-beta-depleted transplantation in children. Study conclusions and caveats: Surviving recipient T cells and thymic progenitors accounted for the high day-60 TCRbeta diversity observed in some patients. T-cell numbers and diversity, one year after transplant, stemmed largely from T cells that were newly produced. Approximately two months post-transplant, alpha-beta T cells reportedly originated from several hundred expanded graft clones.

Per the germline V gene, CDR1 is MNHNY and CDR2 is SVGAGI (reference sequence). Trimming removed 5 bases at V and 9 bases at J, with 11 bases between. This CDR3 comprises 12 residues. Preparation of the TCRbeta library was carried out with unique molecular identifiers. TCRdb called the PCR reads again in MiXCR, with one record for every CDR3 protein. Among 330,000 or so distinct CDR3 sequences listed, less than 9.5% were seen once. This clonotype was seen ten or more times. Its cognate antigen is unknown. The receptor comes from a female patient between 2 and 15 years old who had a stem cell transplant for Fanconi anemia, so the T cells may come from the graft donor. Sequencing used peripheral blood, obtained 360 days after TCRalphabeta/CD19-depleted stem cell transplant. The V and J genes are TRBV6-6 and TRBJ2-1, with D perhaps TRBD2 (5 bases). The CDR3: CASSSGVPEQFF. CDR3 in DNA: TGTGCCAGCAGTAGCGGTGTCCCTGAGCAGTTCTTC.